What follows are 17 T cell receptor beta chains derived from one specimen sequenced in a study of T cell responses to AZD1222 COVID-19 vaccine. Generated by immunoSEQ multiplex PCR, the TCRdb table keeps only in-frame clones and is missing some. The repertoire consists of some 150,000 clones, with about 90% occurring once and the leading ten covering roughly 4.4%. The sample in question was peripheral blood, obtained on day 0 of MenACWY control vaccination. The receptors here all came from an adult in good health.

This chain uses TRBV29-1 with TRBJ1-2; tentatively, D is TRBD1 (6 bases). Germline V gives CDR1 SQVTM, CDR2 ANQGSEA. Trimming stripped 3 bases from V and 4 bases from J, with 15 bases between. CDR3 size: 14 residues. Here the CDR3 DNA reads TGCAGCGTTGATCATATCGACAGGTTCTATGGCTACACCTTC. Translated: CSVDHIDRFYGYTF.

This clone was detected only once. Here the CDR3 reads CASSITGKNTEAFF. The CDR3 nucleotides read TGTGCCAGTAGTATAACAGGGAAGAACACTGAAGCTTTCTTT. This chain uses TRBV19 with TRBJ1-1, with a possible D match to TRBD1 (6 bases). Germline CDR1 is LNHDA and CDR2 is SQIVND (reference sequence). CDR3 length: 14 amino acids. The ends were cut back, 2 bases at V and 1 base at J, with 8 bases in the middle.

This sequence joins TRBV9 and TRBJ2-5; D might be TRBD2 (6 bases). V was clipped by 0 bases and J by 5 bases, with 14 bases between them. This CDR3 is 15 amino acids long. Germline V gene sequence: CDR1 SGDLS, CDR2 YYNGEE. CDR3 amino acids: CASSVDRGSPETQYF. CDR3 in DNA: TGTGCCAGCAGCGTAGATCGGGGGAGTCCTGAGACCCAGTACTTC.

In this sample, this clone turned up a few times. The rearrangement uses TRBV18 and TRBJ1-6, with a possible D match to TRBD1 (5 bases). Germline V lookup: CDR1 KGHSH, CDR2 LQKENI. CDR3 length: 17 residues. Trimming shortened V by 2 bases and J by 1 base, and 12 bases separated the two germline ends. The CDR3 loop is CASSPSARASYNSPLHF. The CDR3 nucleotides are TGTGCCAGCTCACCATCGGCCAGGGCATCCTATAATTCACCCCTCCACTTT.

The gene calls are TRBV28 and TRBJ2-7; 13 nucleotides agree with TRBD2. This CDR3 has 15 residues. Germline loops: CDR1 MDHEN, CDR2 SYDVKM. V shed 2 bases and J 4 bases; nucleotides not matched to a gene: 2. DNA of the CDR3: TGTGCCAGCAGTTTAGGACTAGCGGGAGTTTACGAGCAGTACTTC. Amino acids: CASSLGLAGVYEQYF. Full variable domain (rest looked up from reference TRBV28 and TRBJ2-7): DVKVTQSSRYLVKRTGEKVFLECVQDMDHENMFWYRQDPGLGLRLIYFSYDVKMKEKGDIPEGYSVSREKKERFSLILESASTNQTSMYLCASSLGLAGVYEQYFGPGTRLTVT.

The V and J genes are TRBV9 and TRBJ1-5; weak D call: TRBD1 (5 bases). The CDR3 has 14 amino acids. The V and J ends lost 3 bases and 3 bases respectively, with 10 bases between them. CDR1 SGDLS and CDR2 YYNGEE come from the germline V gene. The CDR3 sequence: CASSAGGVNQPQHF. In nucleotides, the CDR3 is TGTGCCAGCAGCGCCGGGGGAGTCAATCAGCCCCAGCATTTT. The full variable domain, completed using reference TRBV9 and TRBJ1-5, is DSGVTQTPKHLITATGQRVTLRCSPRSGDLSVYWYQQSLDQGLQFLIQYYNGEERAKGNILERFSAQQFPDLHSELNLSSLELGDSALYFCASSAGGVNQPQHFGDGTRLSIL.

V gene TRBV10-2 combines with J gene TRBJ2-7; a possible D gene is TRBD2 (6 bases). Trimming left V 4 bases short and J 1 base short, with 11 bases between. The germline V gene has CDR1 WSHSY and CDR2 SAAADI. This CDR3 has 14 residues. The CDR3 here is CASSAGGASYEQYF. The CDR3 DNA reads as TGCGCCAGCAGTGCAGGCGGGGCATCCTACGAGCAGTACTTC.

The V call is TRBV5-6, the J call TRBJ1-2; D may be TRBD1 (6 bases). The CDR3 is made up of 14 amino acids. CDR1 SGHDT and CDR2 YYEEEE come from the germline V gene. V was pared by 0 bases and J by 2 bases, with 8 bases between. For the CDR3, the DNA is TGTGCCAGCAGCTTGGAGCAGGGGAACTATGGCTACACCTTC. This sequence encodes CASSLEQGNYGYTF.

The rearrangement links TRBV29-1 to TRBJ1-2, with 11 bases fitting TRBD1. V trimming: 1 base; J trimming: 8 bases; junction bases outside the gene matches: 6. This CDR3 spans 14 amino acids. Germline V gene data show CDR1 as SQVTM and CDR2 as ANQGSEA. CDR3: CSVEAGQGEGGYTF. CDR3 bases: TGCAGCGTTGAAGCGGGACAGGGGGAGGGCGGCTACACCTTC. Full variable domain (rest looked up from reference TRBV29-1 and TRBJ1-2): SAVISQKPSRDICQRGTSLTIQCQVDSQVTMMFWYRQQPGQSLTLIATANQGSEATYESGFVIDKFPISRPNLTFSTLTVSNMSPEDSSIYLCSVEAGQGEGGYTFGSGTRLTVV.

On this clone itself: This CDR3 is also generated by other DNA sequences in the sample. The J gene is TRBJ1-5, the V gene TRBV28; D unclear. Trimming took off 6 bases at V and 3 bases at J, with 9 bases between the two ends. The CDR3 consists of 13 residues. The germline V gene encodes CDR1 MDHEN and CDR2 SYDVKM. The chain's CDR3 is CASSRTVNQPQHF. DNA of the CDR3: TGTGCCAGCAGCCGTACGGTCAATCAGCCCCAGCATTTT.

This chain uses TRBV5-6 with TRBJ1-3; tentatively, D is TRBD1 (6 bases). V was shortened by 2 bases and J by 2 bases, with 11 bases between the two germline ends. This CDR3 is built from 15 residues. CDR1 and CDR2 from the germline V gene are SGHDT and YYEEEE. The CDR3 region has the DNA TGTGCCAGCAGCTTAAAACAGGGCCCTGGAAACACCATATATTTT. This translates into CASSLKQGPGNTIYF.

This clone showed up just a few times. The gene calls are TRBV11-2 and TRBJ2-1; tentatively, D is TRBD2 (5 bases). There are 17 residues in the CDR3. The germline V gene has CDR1 SGHAT and CDR2 FQNNGV. Trimming stripped 8 bases from V and 1 base from J, with 21 bases between. CDR3 region: CASRRGSTTLSYNEQFF. The CDR3 DNA is TGTGCCAGCCGAAGAGGGTCAACCACTCTTTCCTACAATGAGCAGTTCTTC.

The chain uses TRBV11-3 and TRBJ2-3; a possible D gene is TRBD1 (5 bases). Germline V CDR1 and CDR2: SGHNT, YENEEA. The CDR3 is made up of 14 amino acids. The ends were cut back, 1 base at V and 3 bases at J, with 8 bases in the middle. The CDR3 region is CASSLAQGTDTQYF. The DNA of the CDR3 is TGTGCCAGCAGCTTAGCCCAGGGAACAGATACGCAGTATTTT.

Written as DNA, the CDR3 is TGCAGCGTTGAGGCGGGACAGGGGGTTGATGAGCAGTTCTTC. Protein product: CSVEAGQGVDEQFF. This rearrangement joins TRBV29-1 to TRBJ2-1; 11 bases match TRBD1. Trimming cost V 3 bases and J 8 bases; bases outside gene matches: 6. CDR1 SQVTM and CDR2 ANQGSEA come from the germline V gene. The CDR3 runs 14 residues.

This clone has only one observation. CDR3 coding DNA: TGTGCCAGCAGCATCCGGGACGGCGCCTACGAGCAGTACTTC. This encodes CASSIRDGAYEQYF. The chain combines TRBV7-2 with TRBJ2-7; D is tentatively TRBD1 or TRBD2 (5 bases each). Trimming left V 5 bases short and J 2 bases short, with 13 bases between. The CDR3 covers 14 residues. Per germline, CDR1 SGHTA and CDR2 FQGNSA.

Note on this clone: The sample has other DNA sequences that encode this CDR3 too. The V call is TRBV7-9, the J call TRBJ1-2, with D uncertain. This CDR3 is built from 14 residues. Per the germline V gene, CDR1 is SEHNR and CDR2 is FQNEAQ (reference sequence). V gave up 6 bases and J gave up 0 bases, with 11 bases separating them. The CDR3 DNA sequence: TGTGCCAGCAGACCTTCGGGGTCTAACTATGGCTACACCTTC. Amino acid sequence: CASRPSGSNYGYTF.

The J gene is TRBJ1-5, the V gene TRBV6-5; D possibly corresponds to TRBD1 (5 bases). CDR3 length: 11 amino acids. Trimming shortened V by 9 bases and J by 10 bases, and 13 bases separated the two germline ends. Germline V lookup: CDR1 MNHEY, CDR2 SVGAGI. The CDR3 loop is CASLSGGPQHF. The DNA of the CDR3 is TGTGCCAGTCTGAGTGGGGGTCCCCAGCATTTT.